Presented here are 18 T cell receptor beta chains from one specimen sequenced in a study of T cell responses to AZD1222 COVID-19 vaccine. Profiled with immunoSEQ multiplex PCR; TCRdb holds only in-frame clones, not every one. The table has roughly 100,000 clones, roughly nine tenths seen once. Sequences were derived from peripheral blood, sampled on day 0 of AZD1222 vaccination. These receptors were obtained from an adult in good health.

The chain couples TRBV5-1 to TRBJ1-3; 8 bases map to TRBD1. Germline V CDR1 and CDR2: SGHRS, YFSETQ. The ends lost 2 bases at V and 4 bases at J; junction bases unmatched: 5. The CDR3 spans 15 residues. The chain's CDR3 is CASSLETGGGNTIYF. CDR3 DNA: TGCGCCAGCAGCTTAGAAACAGGGGGAGGAAACACCATATATTTT.

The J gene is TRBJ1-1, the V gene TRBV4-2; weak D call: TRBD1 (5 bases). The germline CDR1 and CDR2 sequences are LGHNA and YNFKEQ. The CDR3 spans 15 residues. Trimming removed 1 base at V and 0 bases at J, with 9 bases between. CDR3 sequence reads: CASSQGTFMNTEAFF. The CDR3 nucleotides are TGTGCCAGCAGCCAAGGGACATTCATGAACACTGAAGCTTTCTTT.

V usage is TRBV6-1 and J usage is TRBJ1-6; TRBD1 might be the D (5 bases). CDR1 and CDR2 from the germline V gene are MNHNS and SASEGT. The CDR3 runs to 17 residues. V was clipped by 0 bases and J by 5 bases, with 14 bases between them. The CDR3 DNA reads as TGTGCCAGCAGTGAAGCGAAGGGGCAGGGCCATAATTCACCCCTCCACTTT. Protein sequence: CASSEAKGQGHNSPLHF.

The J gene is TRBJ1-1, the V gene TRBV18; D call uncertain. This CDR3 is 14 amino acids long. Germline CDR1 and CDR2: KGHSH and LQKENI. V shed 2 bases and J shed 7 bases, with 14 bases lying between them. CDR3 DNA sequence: TGTGCCAGCTCACCATCGGGTTCAACTGTTGAAGCTTTCTTT. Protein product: CASSPSGSTVEAFF.

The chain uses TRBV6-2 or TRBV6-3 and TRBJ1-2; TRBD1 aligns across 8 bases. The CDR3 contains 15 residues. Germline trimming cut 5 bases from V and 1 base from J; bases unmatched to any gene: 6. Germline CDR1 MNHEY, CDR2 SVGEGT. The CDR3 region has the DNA TGTGCCAGCAGTCGTCGGACAGGGATTAACTATGGCTACACCTTC. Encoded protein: CASSRRTGINYGYTF.

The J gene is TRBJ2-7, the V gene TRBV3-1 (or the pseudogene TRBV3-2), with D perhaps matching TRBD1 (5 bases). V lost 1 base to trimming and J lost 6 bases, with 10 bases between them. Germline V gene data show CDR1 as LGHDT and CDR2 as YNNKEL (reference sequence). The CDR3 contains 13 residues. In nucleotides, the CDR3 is TGTGCCAGCAGCCAAGTAGGGGCGGCCGAGCAGTACTTC. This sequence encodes CASSQVGAAEQYF.

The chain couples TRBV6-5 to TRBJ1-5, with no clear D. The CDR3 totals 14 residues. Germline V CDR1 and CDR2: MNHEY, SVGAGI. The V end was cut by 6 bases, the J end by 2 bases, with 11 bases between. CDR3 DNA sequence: TGTGCCAGCAGCTTGGACGGACGCAATCAGCCCCAGCATTTT. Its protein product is CASSLDGRNQPQHF.

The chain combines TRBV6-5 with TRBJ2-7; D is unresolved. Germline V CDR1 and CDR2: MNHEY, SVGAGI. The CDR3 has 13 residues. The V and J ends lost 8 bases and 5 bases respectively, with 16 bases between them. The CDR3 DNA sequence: TGTGCCAGCCGTTCCGCAGGTTCCCACGAGCAGTACTTC. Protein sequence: CASRSAGSHEQYF.

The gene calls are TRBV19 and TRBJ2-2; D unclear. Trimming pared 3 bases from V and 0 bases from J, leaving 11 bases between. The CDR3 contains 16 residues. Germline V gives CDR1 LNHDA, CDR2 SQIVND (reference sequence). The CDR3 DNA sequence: TGTGCCAGTAGTATCTCAATTAGACCGAACACCGGGGAGCTGTTTTTT. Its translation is CASSISIRPNTGELFF.

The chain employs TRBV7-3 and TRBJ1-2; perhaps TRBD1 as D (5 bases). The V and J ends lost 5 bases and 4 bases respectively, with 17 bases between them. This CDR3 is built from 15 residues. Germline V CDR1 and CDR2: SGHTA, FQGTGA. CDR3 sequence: CASSPTGLKGYGYTF. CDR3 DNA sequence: TGTGCCAGCAGCCCCACGGGGCTTAAGGGCTATGGCTACACCTTC.

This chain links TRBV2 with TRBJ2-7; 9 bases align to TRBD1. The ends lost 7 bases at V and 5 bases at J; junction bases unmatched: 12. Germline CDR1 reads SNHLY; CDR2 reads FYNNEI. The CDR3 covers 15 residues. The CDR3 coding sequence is TGTGCCAGCAACCCACAGGGGGCAGGTGGTCACGAGCAGTACTTC. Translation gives CASNPQGAGGHEQYF.

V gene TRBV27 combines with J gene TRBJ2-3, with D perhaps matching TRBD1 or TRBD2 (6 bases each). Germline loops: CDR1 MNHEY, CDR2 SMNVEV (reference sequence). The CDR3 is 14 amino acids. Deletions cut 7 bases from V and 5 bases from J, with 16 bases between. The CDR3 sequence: CASTMWGAEDTQYF. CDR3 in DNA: TGTGCCAGCACTATGTGGGGGGCCGAAGATACGCAGTATTTT.

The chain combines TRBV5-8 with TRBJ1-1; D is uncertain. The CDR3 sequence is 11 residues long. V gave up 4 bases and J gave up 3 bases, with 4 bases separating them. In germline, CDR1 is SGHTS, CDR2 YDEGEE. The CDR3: CASSRYTEAFF. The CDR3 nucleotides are TGTGCCAGCAGCCGATACACTGAAGCTTTCTTT.

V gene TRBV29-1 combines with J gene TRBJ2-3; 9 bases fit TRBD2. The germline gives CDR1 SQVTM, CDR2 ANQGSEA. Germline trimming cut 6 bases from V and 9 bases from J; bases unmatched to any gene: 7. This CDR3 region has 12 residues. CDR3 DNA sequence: TGCAGCGTCGAGCGACTAGCGGCGACGCAGTATTTT. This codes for CSVERLAATQYF.

DNA of the CDR3: TGTGCCAGCAAAGAGACTATGAACACTGAAGCTTTCTTT. As protein: CASKETMNTEAFF. The chain combines TRBV6-5 with TRBJ1-1; D remains ambiguous. Germline V lookup: CDR1 MNHEY, CDR2 SVGAGI. The V end lost 7 bases, the J end lost 0 bases, and 9 bases lay between the germline ends. This CDR3 region has 13 residues.

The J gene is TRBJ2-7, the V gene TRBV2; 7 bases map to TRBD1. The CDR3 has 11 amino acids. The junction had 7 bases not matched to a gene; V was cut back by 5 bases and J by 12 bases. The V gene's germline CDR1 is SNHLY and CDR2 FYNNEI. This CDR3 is CASSLRQGGYF. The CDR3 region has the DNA TGTGCCAGCAGTCTACGACAGGGTGGGTACTTC. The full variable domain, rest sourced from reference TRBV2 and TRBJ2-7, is EPEVTQTPSHQVTQMGQEVILRCVPISNHLYFYWYRQILGQKVEFLVSFYNNEISEKSEIFDDQFSVERPDGSNFTLKIRSTKLEDSAMYFCASSLRQGGYFGPGTRLTVT.

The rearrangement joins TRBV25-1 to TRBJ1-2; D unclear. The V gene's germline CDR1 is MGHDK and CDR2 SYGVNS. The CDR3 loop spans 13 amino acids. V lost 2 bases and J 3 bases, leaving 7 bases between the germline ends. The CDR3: CASSEQVHYGYTF. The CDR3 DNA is TGTGCCAGCAGTGAACAGGTTCACTATGGCTACACCTTC.

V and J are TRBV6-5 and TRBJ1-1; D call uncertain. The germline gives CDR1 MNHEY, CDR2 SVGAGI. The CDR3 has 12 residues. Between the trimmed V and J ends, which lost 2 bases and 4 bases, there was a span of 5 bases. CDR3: CASSYESTEAFF. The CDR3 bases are TGTGCCAGCAGTTACGAAAGCACTGAAGCTTTCTTT.